A selection of T cell receptor beta chains follows, all from one sample in a study of blood T cell repertoires in COVID-19. Profiled with immunoSEQ multiplex PCR; TCRdb holds only in-frame clones, not every one. Among approximately 430,000 clones listed, roughly 88% were seen once. Sequencing input: peripheral blood. These TCRs come from a woman aged 30 to 39 with active or convalescent COVID-19. Both conserved end residues are part of each CDR3. D genes are given only for firm matches. Rows may omit the clone size; those that give it use once, few, many or a size class.

J	D	size	V	DNA	CDR3
TRBJ2-2	.	.	TRBV27	TGTGCCAGCAGTTTAAGGGGGTCCGGTACCGGGGAGCTGTTTTTT	CASSLRGSGTGELFF
TRBJ1-6	TRBD1	.	TRBV6-5	TGTGCCAGCAGCACAGGGGTCTCACCCCTCCACTTT	CASSTGVSPLHF
TRBJ1-1	.	.	TRBV10-1	TGCGCCAGCAGTGAGTCTCAGCGCAAAAGTGAAGCTTTCTTT	CASSESQRKSEAFF
TRBJ2-7	TRBD2	.	TRBV27	TGTGCCAGCACTCGGACCTCGACTAGCGGGACCTACGAGCAGTACTTC	CASTRTSTSGTYEQYF
TRBJ1-5	.	.	TRBV4-1	TGCGCCAGCAGCCAAGAAGTCGGGGTCAATCAGCCCCAGCATTTT	CASSQEVGVNQPQHF
TRBJ2-5	TRBD2	.	TRBV30	TGTGCCTGGAGTGGGGGACTACAAGAGACCCAGTACTTC	CAWSGGLQETQYF
TRBJ1-2	.	.	TRBV21-1	TGTGCCAGCAGCGGTCGACAGTTATCTAACTATGGCTACACCTTC	CASSGRQLSNYGYTF
TRBJ1-1	.	.	TRBV4-1	TGCGCCAGCAGTCTTCAGCAGGCGAACACTGAAGCTTTCTTT	CASSLQQANTEAFF
TRBJ2-3	TRBD2	.	TRBV19	TGTGCCAGTAGGACGATAGCGGGAGAAGCAGATACGCAGTATTTT	CASRTIAGEADTQYF
TRBJ2-3	TRBD2	few	TRBV2	TGTGCCAGCAGTGATGGACTAGCGGGAGCAGATACGCAGTATTTT	CASSDGLAGADTQYF